These T cell receptor beta chains were read from a single sample in a study of cytomegalovirus exposure and HLA in healthy donors. Libraries were prepared by immunoSEQ multiplex PCR; TCRdb keeps only in-frame clonotypes and omits some of them. In the table there are around 130,000 clones, around 77% of which are singletons. Sequencing was performed on PBMCs. The receptor set was obtained from a man aged 50 or older in good health and CMV-seronegative. The CDR3 runs from the conserved cysteine through the conserved F or W. D genes are given only for firm matches. Clone size is not always given. Where it is, it says once, few, many or a class for expanded clones.

clone size: .
D gene: .
CDR3 length: 16
V gene: TRBV28
J gene: TRBJ1-4
CDR3 protein: CASSTSTGSAREKLFF
CDR3 DNA: TGTGCCAGCAGTACATCTACAGGGTCCGCAAGAGAAAAACTGTTTTTT

clone size: medium-sized
D gene: .
CDR3 length: 15
V gene: TRBV4-3
J gene: TRBJ2-7
CDR3 protein: CASSQAVGSPYEQYF
CDR3 DNA: TGCGCCAGCAGCCAAGCAGTCGGGTCCCCCTACGAGCAGTACTTC

clone size: .
D gene: .
CDR3 length: 15
V gene: TRBV27
J gene: TRBJ1-1
CDR3 protein: CASSPGGGGNTEAFF
CDR3 DNA: TGTGCCAGCAGTCCTGGCGGGGGGGGGAACACTGAAGCTTTCTTT

clone size: .
D gene: TRBD1
CDR3 length: 15
V gene: TRBV10-2
J gene: TRBJ2-5
CDR3 protein: CASRVTGGWGETQYF
CDR3 DNA: TGCGCCAGCAGGGTAACAGGGGGCTGGGGAGAGACCCAGTACTTC

clone size: .
D gene: .
CDR3 length: 13
V gene: TRBV27
J gene: TRBJ2-5
CDR3 protein: CASSGRRGETQYF
CDR3 DNA: TGTGCCAGCAGTGGTCGCCGGGGGGAGACCCAGTACTTC

clone size: .
D gene: TRBD2
CDR3 length: 15
V gene: TRBV5-5
J gene: TRBJ2-1
CDR3 protein: CASSLAGTSGSGQFF
CDR3 DNA: TGTGCCAGCAGCTTAGCCGGGACTAGCGGGAGTGGGCAGTTCTTC

clone size: once
D gene: .
CDR3 length: 13
V gene: TRBV6-5
J gene: TRBJ2-3
CDR3 protein: CASRTRLPDTQYF
CDR3 DNA: TGTGCCAGCAGGACGCGGTTGCCAGATACGCAGTATTTT

clone size: .
D gene: TRBD1
CDR3 length: 14
V gene: TRBV19
J gene: TRBJ2-7
CDR3 protein: CASSRRDRTYEQYF
CDR3 DNA: TGTGCCAGTAGTAGAAGGGACAGAACCTACGAGCAGTACTTC

clone size: .
D gene: TRBD1
CDR3 length: 14
V gene: TRBV6-5
J gene: TRBJ2-6
CDR3 protein: CASNRGPGANVLTF
CDR3 DNA: TGTGCCAGCAACAGGGGGCCTGGGGCCAACGTCCTGACTTTC

clone size: .
D gene: .
CDR3 length: 15
V gene: TRBV5-4
J gene: TRBJ2-7
CDR3 protein: CASSPYGGTTYEQYF
CDR3 DNA: TGTGCCAGCAGCCCCTATGGCGGAACTACCTACGAGCAGTACTTC

clone size: .
D gene: .
CDR3 length: 13
V gene: TRBV28
J gene: TRBJ2-5
CDR3 protein: CASRSNGRETQYF
CDR3 DNA: TGTGCCAGCAGATCAAACGGGAGAGAGACCCAGTACTTC

clone size: .
D gene: .
CDR3 length: 16
V gene: TRBV19
J gene: TRBJ2-2
CDR3 protein: CASSPSVQANTGELFF
CDR3 DNA: TGTGCCAGTAGTCCCAGCGTACAGGCGAACACCGGGGAGCTGTTTTTT

clone size: few
D gene: .
CDR3 length: 14
V gene: TRBV5-1
J gene: TRBJ2-5
CDR3 protein: CASSLGQGKETQYF
CDR3 DNA: TGCGCCAGCAGCTTGGGGCAGGGCAAAGAGACCCAGTACTTC

clone size: few
D gene: TRBD1
CDR3 length: 15
V gene: TRBV11-2
J gene: TRBJ2-7
CDR3 protein: CASSSLRGRSNEQYF
CDR3 DNA: TGTGCCAGCAGCTCTCTCAGGGGGCGCAGCAACGAGCAGTACTTC

clone size: .
D gene: TRBD1
CDR3 length: 15
V gene: TRBV27
J gene: TRBJ2-5
CDR3 protein: CASSLGTGSQETQYF
CDR3 DNA: TGTGCCAGCAGTTTAGGGACAGGGAGTCAGGAGACCCAGTACTTC

clone size: .
D gene: .
CDR3 length: 15
V gene: TRBV19
J gene: TRBJ1-3
CDR3 protein: CASTNPGESGNTIYF
CDR3 DNA: TGTGCCAGTACCAACCCCGGGGAATCTGGAAACACCATATATTTT

clone size: .
D gene: TRBD2
CDR3 length: 13
V gene: TRBV2
J gene: TRBJ2-7
CDR3 protein: CASKGSGKYEQYF
CDR3 DNA: TGTGCCAGCAAGGGTAGCGGGAAATACGAGCAGTACTTC

clone size: .
D gene: TRBD1
CDR3 length: 19
V gene: TRBV18
J gene: TRBJ1-2
CDR3 protein: CASSPTPGGGTGGNYGYTF
CDR3 DNA: TGTGCCAGCTCACCAACCCCTGGAGGTGGTACAGGGGGTAACTATGGCTACACCTTC

clone size: .
D gene: TRBD2
CDR3 length: 15
V gene: TRBV2
J gene: TRBJ2-4
CDR3 protein: CASSDSGREGNIQYF
CDR3 DNA: TGTGCCAGCAGTGATTCAGGACGGGAGGGAAACATTCAGTACTTC

clone size: .
D gene: TRBD1
CDR3 length: 14
V gene: TRBV7-2
J gene: TRBJ1-4
CDR3 protein: CASSRDRVDEKLFF
CDR3 DNA: TGTGCCAGCAGCAGGGACAGGGTCGATGAAAAACTGTTTTTT

clone size: few
D gene: TRBD2
CDR3 length: 18
V gene: TRBV5-1
J gene: TRBJ2-1
CDR3 protein: CASRVGLAGGRSSNEQFF
CDR3 DNA: TGCGCCAGCAGAGTCGGACTAGCGGGAGGAAGGAGTAGCAATGAGCAGTTCTTC

clone size: .
D gene: TRBD1
CDR3 length: 16
V gene: TRBV9
J gene: TRBJ2-1
CDR3 protein: CASSSGMGQRFNEQFF
CDR3 DNA: TGTGCCAGCAGCTCGGGAATGGGACAGAGATTCAATGAGCAGTTCTTC

clone size: .
D gene: TRBD2
CDR3 length: 14
V gene: TRBV5-4
J gene: TRBJ2-7
CDR3 protein: CASRIAGNPYEQYF
CDR3 DNA: TGTGCCAGCAGGATAGCGGGGAACCCCTACGAGCAGTACTTC

clone size: .
D gene: TRBD2
CDR3 length: 16
V gene: TRBV7-7
J gene: TRBJ2-5
CDR3 protein: CASSFHPGLDQETQYF
CDR3 DNA: TGTGCTAGCAGCTTTCACCCGGGACTAGATCAAGAGACCCAGTACTTC

clone size: .
D gene: .
CDR3 length: 13
V gene: TRBV25-1
J gene: TRBJ2-2
CDR3 protein: CASSATSGGELFF
CDR3 DNA: TGTGCCAGCAGTGCTACTTCTGGCGGGGAGCTGTTTTTT

clone size: .
D gene: .
CDR3 length: 12
V gene: TRBV6-6
J gene: TRBJ2-1
CDR3 protein: CASTPQVPEQFF
CDR3 DNA: TGTGCCAGCACCCCTCAGGTTCCTGAGCAGTTCTTC

clone size: .
D gene: TRBD1
CDR3 length: 15
V gene: TRBV5-5
J gene: TRBJ2-7
CDR3 protein: CASSLERTGVHEQYF
CDR3 DNA: TGTGCCAGCAGCTTGGAAAGGACAGGGGTCCACGAGCAGTACTTC

clone size: .
D gene: TRBD1
CDR3 length: 14
V gene: TRBV5-6
J gene: TRBJ2-7
CDR3 protein: CASRQTGGDYEQYF
CDR3 DNA: TGTGCCAGCAGGCAGACAGGGGGCGACTACGAGCAGTACTTC

clone size: .
D gene: .
CDR3 length: 16
V gene: TRBV2
J gene: TRBJ1-5
CDR3 protein: CASSRRGGMSNQPQHF
CDR3 DNA: TGTGCCAGCAGTCGGAGGGGGGGCATGAGCAATCAGCCCCAGCATTTT

clone size: .
D gene: TRBD2
CDR3 length: 17
V gene: TRBV18
J gene: TRBJ2-7
CDR3 protein: CASSAYLAGGPGDEQYF
CDR3 DNA: TGTGCCAGCTCAGCCTATTTAGCGGGAGGACCAGGGGACGAGCAGTACTTC

clone size: .
D gene: .
CDR3 length: 16
V gene: TRBV19
J gene: TRBJ1-1
CDR3 protein: CASSTIRQAPNTEAFF
CDR3 DNA: TGTGCCAGTAGTACGATTCGACAGGCTCCTAACACTGAAGCTTTCTTT

clone size: .
D gene: TRBD2
CDR3 length: 15
V gene: TRBV28
J gene: TRBJ2-1
CDR3 protein: CASGGAGGPRGVQFF
CDR3 DNA: TGTGCCAGCGGAGGGGCGGGAGGGCCAAGAGGTGTACAGTTCTTC

clone size: .
D gene: TRBD2
CDR3 length: 15
V gene: TRBV12-5
J gene: TRBJ2-1
CDR3 protein: CASGDGRATYNEQFF
CDR3 DNA: TGTGCTAGTGGAGACGGGAGGGCCACCTACAATGAGCAGTTCTTC

clone size: .
D gene: TRBD1
CDR3 length: 15
V gene: TRBV28
J gene: TRBJ1-5
CDR3 protein: CASSPRDRVIQPQHF
CDR3 DNA: TGTGCCAGCAGCCCCCGGGACAGGGTAATTCAGCCCCAGCATTTT

clone size: .
D gene: .
CDR3 length: 14
V gene: TRBV28
J gene: TRBJ1-1
CDR3 protein: CASSLGRVRGGAFF
CDR3 DNA: TGTGCCAGCAGTTTAGGAAGGGTTAGGGGGGGAGCTTTCTTT

clone size: .
D gene: TRBD2
CDR3 length: 19
V gene: TRBV11-2
J gene: TRBJ2-7
CDR3 protein: CASSPLGTSGTGQGYEQYF
CDR3 DNA: TGTGCCAGCAGCCCCCTCGGGACTAGCGGTACGGGGCAAGGCTACGAGCAGTACTTC

clone size: .
D gene: .
CDR3 length: 13
V gene: TRBV18
J gene: TRBJ1-1
CDR3 protein: CASSPEADTEAFF
CDR3 DNA: TGTGCCAGCTCACCAGAGGCCGACACTGAAGCTTTCTTT

clone size: .
D gene: TRBD1
CDR3 length: 14
V gene: TRBV5-1
J gene: TRBJ2-1
CDR3 protein: CASSPQGVYNEQFF
CDR3 DNA: TGCGCCAGCAGCCCGCAGGGGGTCTACAATGAGCAGTTCTTC

clone size: .
D gene: TRBD2
CDR3 length: 16
V gene: TRBV7-2
J gene: TRBJ2-7
CDR3 protein: CASSYVTSGSSYEQYF
CDR3 DNA: TGTGCCAGCAGCTATGTAACTAGCGGGAGCTCCTACGAGCAGTACTTC

clone size: .
D gene: TRBD1
CDR3 length: 14
V gene: TRBV28
J gene: TRBJ2-7
CDR3 protein: CASSFISGGYEQYF
CDR3 DNA: TGTGCCAGCAGTTTTATCTCAGGGGGCTACGAGCAGTACTTC

clone size: .
D gene: .
CDR3 length: 13
V gene: TRBV27
J gene: TRBJ1-4
CDR3 protein: CASSLVYNEKLFF
CDR3 DNA: TGTGCCAGCAGTTTAGTTTATAATGAAAAACTGTTTTTT

clone size: .
D gene: .
CDR3 length: 14
V gene: TRBV4-1
J gene: TRBJ2-7
CDR3 protein: CASSLQTRSYEQYF
CDR3 DNA: TGCGCCAGCAGCCTCCAGACTCGTTCCTACGAGCAGTACTTC

clone size: .
D gene: .
CDR3 length: 14
V gene: TRBV28
J gene: TRBJ1-5
CDR3 protein: CASSFVQGNQPQHF
CDR3 DNA: TGTGCCAGCAGTTTTGTACAGGGCAATCAGCCCCAGCATTTT

clone size: .
D gene: TRBD1
CDR3 length: 15
V gene: TRBV6-1
J gene: TRBJ2-7
CDR3 protein: CASREPGQGNNEQYF
CDR3 DNA: TGTGCCAGCAGAGAACCGGGACAGGGTAATAACGAGCAGTACTTC

clone size: few
D gene: TRBD1
CDR3 length: 14
V gene: TRBV6-1
J gene: TRBJ1-4
CDR3 protein: CASSRDRGGEKLFF
CDR3 DNA: TGTGCCAGCAGCCGGGACAGGGGGGGTGAAAAACTGTTTTTT

clone size: .
D gene: TRBD1
CDR3 length: 17
V gene: TRBV7-9
J gene: TRBJ1-4
CDR3 protein: CASSFRTGTGENEKLFF
CDR3 DNA: TGTGCCAGCAGCTTCAGAACCGGGACAGGAGAGAATGAAAAACTGTTTTTT

clone size: .
D gene: .
CDR3 length: 16
V gene: TRBV5-1
J gene: TRBJ2-2
CDR3 protein: CASSFVLGREAGELFF
CDR3 DNA: TGCGCCAGCAGCTTTGTTTTAGGCAGGGAGGCCGGGGAGCTGTTTTTT